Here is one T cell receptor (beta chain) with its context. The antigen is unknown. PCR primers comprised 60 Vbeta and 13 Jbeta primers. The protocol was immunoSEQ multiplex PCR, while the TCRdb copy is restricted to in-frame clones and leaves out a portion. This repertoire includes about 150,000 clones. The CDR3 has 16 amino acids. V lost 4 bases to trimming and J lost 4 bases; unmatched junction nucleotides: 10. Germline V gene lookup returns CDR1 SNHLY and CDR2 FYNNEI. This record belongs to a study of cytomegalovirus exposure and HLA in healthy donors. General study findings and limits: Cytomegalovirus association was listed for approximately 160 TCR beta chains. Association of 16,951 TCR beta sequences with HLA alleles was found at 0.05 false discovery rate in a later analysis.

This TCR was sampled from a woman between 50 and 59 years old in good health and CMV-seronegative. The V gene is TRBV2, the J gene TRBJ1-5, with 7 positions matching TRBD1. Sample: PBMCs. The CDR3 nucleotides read TGTGCCAGCAGTGCGCCGGGACAGCTCGGAAATCAGCCCCAGCATTTT. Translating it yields CASSAPGQLGNQPQHF.